The 3 T cell receptor beta chains listed next were all sequenced from one sample in a study of T cells after yellow fever vaccination. TCRdb ran MiXCR on the 5' RACE reads and lists one entry per CDR3 protein. The table has hundreds of thousands of distinct CDR3 sequences, roughly 19% seen once. Sequencing was performed on PBMCs, taken 15 days after the yellow fever booster vaccination. These receptors all come from a man aged 25 to 40 who received the YFV17D yellow fever vaccine.

The chain joins TRBV25-1 to TRBJ1-2; D ambiguous. The CDR3 has 11 amino acids. Looked up from germline, CDR1 is MGHDK and CDR2 is SYGVNS. The V and J ends lost 7 bases and 1 base respectively, with 4 bases between them. The CDR3 DNA reads as TGTGCCAGCAATAGTAACTATGGCTACACCTTC. It translates to CASNSNYGYTF.

This sequence joins TRBV5-1 and TRBJ2-7, with TRBD2 identical over 11 bases. With 0 bases clipped from V and 2 bases from J, the junction kept 10 bases outside the gene matches. The CDR3 consists of 18 residues. Germline CDR1 SGHRS, CDR2 YFSETQ. CDR3 region: CASSLVGLAGGFTYEQYF. CDR3 DNA sequence: TGCGCCAGCAGCTTGGTCGGGCTAGCGGGAGGATTCACCTACGAGCAGTACTTC.

V is TRBV12-3 or TRBV12-4 and J is TRBJ2-5; D gene uncertain. This CDR3 contains 14 residues. V dropped 5 bases and J dropped 0 bases, with 10 bases sitting between them. CDR3 nucleotide sequence: TGTGCCAGCAGTAGCCACCTAAACCAAGAGACCCAGTACTTC. It is translated as CASSSHLNQETQYF.